The clone carrying this T cell receptor beta chain was counted a few times. Its antigen is not identified. After removal of 9 bases from V and 6 bases from J, the junction contained 12 bases not matched to a gene. The CDR3 runs 15 residues. The sample is drawn from a study of T cells after yellow fever vaccination. Study background: SMART-Seq v4 Ultra Low Input prepared libraries from low-cell fractions. General study findings and limits: In post-booster samples, most primary-vaccination clones reappeared (approximately 97% CD4, about 91% CD8). Clonotypes shared by both compartments, CD4 and CD8, made up a small share.

Using its own MiXCR run on the 5' RACE reads, TCRdb lists one record per CDR3 protein. This table has about 340,000 distinct CDR3 sequences, approximately 12% appearing once. This receptor was taken from a man aged 18 to 29 who received the YFV17D yellow fever vaccine. Sequenced material: CD4+ T cells sorted from PBMCs, taken 15 days after the yellow fever booster vaccination. The chain uses TRBV12-3 or TRBV12-4 and TRBJ1-5; 9 positions agree with TRBD1. The CDR3 is CARGPPGTGIQPQHF. CDR3 nucleotide sequence: TGTGCCAGGGGCCCCCCGGGGACAGGGATTCAGCCCCAGCATTTT.